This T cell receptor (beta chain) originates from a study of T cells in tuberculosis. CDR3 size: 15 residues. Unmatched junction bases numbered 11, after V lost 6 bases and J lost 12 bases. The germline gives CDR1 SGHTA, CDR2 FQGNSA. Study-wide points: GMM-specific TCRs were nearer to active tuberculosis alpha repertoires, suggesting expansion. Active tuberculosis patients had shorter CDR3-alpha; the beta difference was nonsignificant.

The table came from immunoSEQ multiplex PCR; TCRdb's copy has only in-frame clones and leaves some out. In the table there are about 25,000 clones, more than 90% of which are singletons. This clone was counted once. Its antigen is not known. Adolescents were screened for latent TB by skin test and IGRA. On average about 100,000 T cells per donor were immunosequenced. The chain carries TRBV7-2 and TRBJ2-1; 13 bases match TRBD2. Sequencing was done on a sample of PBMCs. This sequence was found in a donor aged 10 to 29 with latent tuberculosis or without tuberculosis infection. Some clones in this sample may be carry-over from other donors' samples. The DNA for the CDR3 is TGTGCCAGCAGATTAACTAGCGGGAGGGCCTTCGGGCAGTTCTTC. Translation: CASRLTSGRAFGQFF.